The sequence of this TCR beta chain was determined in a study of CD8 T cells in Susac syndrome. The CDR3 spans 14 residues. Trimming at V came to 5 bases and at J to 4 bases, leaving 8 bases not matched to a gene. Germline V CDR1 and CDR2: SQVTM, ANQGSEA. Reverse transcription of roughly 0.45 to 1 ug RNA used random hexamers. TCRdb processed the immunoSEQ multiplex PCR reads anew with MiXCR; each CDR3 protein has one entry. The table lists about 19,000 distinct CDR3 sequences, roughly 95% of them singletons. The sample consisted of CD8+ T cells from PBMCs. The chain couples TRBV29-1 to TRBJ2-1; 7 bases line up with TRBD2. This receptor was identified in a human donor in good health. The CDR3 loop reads CSVYSEAGYNEQFF. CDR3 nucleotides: TGCAGCGTTTACTCGGAAGCGGGATACAATGAGCAGTTCTTC.